This T cell receptor beta chain derives from a study of Graves' ophthalmopathy and Graves' hyperthyroidism. The CDR3 covers 11 residues. V was shortened by 1 base and J by 6 bases, with 4 bases between the two germline ends. Germline V lookup: CDR1 MGHDK, CDR2 SYGVNS. Using RNA transcripts, the TCR beta CDR3 regions were amplified. Second-round multiplex PCR came after a first-round RT-PCR that employed HTBI primers. Each CDR3 protein is one row after TCRdb ran MiXCR on the multiplex PCR reads. The sample holds approximately 380,000 distinct CDR3 sequences, around a fifth seen once. The diagnosis was founded upon clinical symptoms, serum thyroxine, TRAb, thyroid ultrasound and orbital computed tomography.

This sequence was found in a woman between 18 and 29 years old with stable Graves' hyperthyroidism. Sequenced input: peripheral blood. The genes are TRBV25-1 and TRBJ2-7; no clear D gene. The CDR3 region has the DNA TGTGCCAGCAGTGAATCCGGCGAGCAGTACTTC. Encoded protein: CASSESGEQYF.